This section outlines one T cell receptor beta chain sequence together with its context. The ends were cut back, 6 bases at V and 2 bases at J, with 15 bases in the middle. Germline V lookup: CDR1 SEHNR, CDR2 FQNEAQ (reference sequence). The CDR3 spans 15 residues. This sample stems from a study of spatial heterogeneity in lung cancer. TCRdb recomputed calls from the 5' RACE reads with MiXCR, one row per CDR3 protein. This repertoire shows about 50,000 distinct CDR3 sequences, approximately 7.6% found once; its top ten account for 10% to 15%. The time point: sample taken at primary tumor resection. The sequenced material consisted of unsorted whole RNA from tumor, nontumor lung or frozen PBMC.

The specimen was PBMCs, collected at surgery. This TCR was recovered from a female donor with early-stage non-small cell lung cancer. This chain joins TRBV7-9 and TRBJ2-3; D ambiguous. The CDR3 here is CASRVSSSNTDTQYF. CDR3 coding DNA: TGTGCCAGCAGGGTATCCAGTTCCAACACAGATACGCAGTATTTT.